What follows are 26 T cell receptor beta chains derived from one specimen sequenced in a study of spatial heterogeneity in lung cancer. Stated time point: blood at routine non-recurrence follow-up after resection. Unsorted tumor, nontumor lung tissue or cryopreserved PBMC supplied the whole RNA. TCRdb re-derived calls from the 5' RACE reads in MiXCR, one entry per CDR3 protein. The sample has about 52,000 distinct CDR3 sequences, around 7% seen once; the top ten hold 35%. Sequenced material: PBMCs, taken at follow-up. These receptors came from a female donor with early-stage non-small cell lung cancer.

In this sample, this clonotype turned up a few times. This chain connects TRBV25-1 to TRBJ2-1, with 7 bases fitting TRBD2. From germline, CDR1 is MGHDK and CDR2 SYGVNS. The CDR3 contains 11 residues. The junction had 1 base not matched to a gene; V was cut back by 3 bases and J by 11 bases. The CDR3 bases are TGTGCCAGCAGTGAGGGGGGGAAGCAGTTCTTC. This gives the protein CASSEGGKQFF.

This clonotype was detected only a few times. The chain links TRBV19 to TRBJ2-3; 14 bases align to TRBD2. Germline CDR1 LNHDA, CDR2 SQIVND (reference sequence). After removal of 9 bases from V and 6 bases from J, the junction contained 20 bases not matched to a gene. The CDR3 has 19 residues. CDR3 protein: CASPSRLSTSGGAGDTQYF. CDR3 in DNA: TGTGCCAGCCCCTCTCGGCTTTCGACTAGCGGGGGGGCCGGGGATACGCAGTATTTT.

This clonotype was counted only a few times. This rearrangement joins TRBV6-1 to TRBJ2-3, with 8 bases lining up with TRBD1. The germline V gene has CDR1 MNHNS and CDR2 SASEGT. The CDR3 has 19 residues. V dropped 6 bases and J dropped 3; count of bases not matched to a gene: 20. CDR3 bases: TGTGCCAGCAGATATTATTCCGGGACAGGACGCCAAAGGACAGATACGCAGTATTTT. This gives the protein CASRYYSGTGRQRTDTQYF.

The CDR3 DNA reads TGTGCCAGCAGCTCCCGGAGGACAGGGCCCTACGAGCAGTACTTC. Protein sequence: CASSSRRTGPYEQYF. The chain has TRBV9 and TRBJ2-7; 8 positions match TRBD1. V dropped 4 bases and J dropped 2; count of bases not matched to a gene: 8. The CDR3 covers 15 residues. CDR1 and CDR2 from the germline V gene are SGDLS and YYNGEE.

This clonotype has at least ten counts. The chain carries TRBV10-3 and TRBJ2-3, with D maybe TRBD2 (5 bases). Germline CDR1 is ENHRY and CDR2 is SYGVKD. The CDR3 runs to 13 residues. The V end was cut by 6 bases, the J end by 0 bases, with 7 bases between. The CDR3 nucleotides read TGTGCCATCAGGACTACTAGCACAGATACGCAGTATTTT. This translates into CAIRTTSTDTQYF.

The chain has TRBV5-1 and TRBJ2-3, with TRBD1 as a possible D gene (5 bases). The CDR3 sequence is 14 residues long. Trimming removed 6 bases from V and 9 bases from J, with 20 bases in between. Per the germline V gene, CDR1 is SGHRS and CDR2 is YFSETQ. CDR3 bases: TGCGCCAGCACCCAGGGCCCCCTTGGGTCAACGCAGTATTTT. The encoded protein is CASTQGPLGSTQYF. The full variable domain, its missing parts supplied by reference TRBV5-1 and TRBJ2-3, is KAGVTQTPRYLIKTRGQQVTLSCSPISGHRSVSWYQQTPGQGLQFLFEYFSETQRNKGNFPGRFSGRQFSNSRSEMNVSTLELGDSALYLCASTQGPLGSTQYFGPGTRLTVL.

This clonotype was counted between two and nine times. The chain couples TRBV2 to TRBJ1-4; 8 bases align to TRBD1. J lost 6 bases, V lost 7 bases, and 13 bases had no gene match. Per germline, CDR1 SNHLY and CDR2 FYNNEI. This CDR3 spans 16 amino acids. The CDR3 DNA follows: TGTGCCAGCAACAGAAACACCGGGACAGGAGATGAAAAACTGTTTTTT. This codes for CASNRNTGTGDEKLFF. Full variable domain (rest looked up from reference TRBV2 and TRBJ1-4): EPEVTQTPSHQVTQMGQEVILRCVPISNHLYFYWYRQILGQKVEFLVSFYNNEISEKSEIFDDQFSVERPDGSNFTLKIRSTKLEDSAMYFCASNRNTGTGDEKLFFGSGTQLSVL.

This clonotype has a count of ten or more. This chain connects TRBV7-2 to TRBJ1-2; no definite D call. Germline V gene sequence: CDR1 SGHTA, CDR2 FQGNSA. Trimming cost V 1 base and J 8 bases, with 20 bases left between them. The CDR3 runs to 16 residues. Here the CDR3 DNA reads TGTGCCAGCAGCTTAGGCCTTTTAGAGGTTCGCCGGGGCTACACCTTC. Its protein product is CASSLGLLEVRRGYTF.

The sample holds a few counts of this clonotype. The junction shows a germline mismatch at one end, possibly a read error. The chain uses TRBV2 and TRBJ2-1; D is unclear. This CDR3 comprises 13 residues. Per germline, CDR1 SNHLY and CDR2 FYNNEI. The CDR3 protein is CASSDFREKPAYF. The CDR3 DNA sequence: TGTGCCAGCAGTGACTTTAGGGAAAAACCCGCTTACTTC.

This clonotype was counted ten times or more. The CDR3, as DNA: TGTGCCACCAGCACCCTAGGGGCGGGGGGTTACTTTCAAGAGACCCAGTACTTC. This translates into CATSTLGAGGYFQETQYF. V is TRBV15 and J is TRBJ2-5; 8 bases are a match to TRBD2. This CDR3 region has 18 residues. J gave up 2 bases and V 4 bases, and 15 bases lay outside the gene matches. The germline gives CDR1 LNHNV, CDR2 YYDKDF (reference sequence).

Ten or more counts support this clonotype. The chain combines TRBV20-1 with TRBJ1-6, with D perhaps TRBD1 (6 bases). The germline CDR1 and CDR2 sequences are DFQATT and SNEGSKA (reference sequence). CDR3 length: 15 residues. V was cut by 5 bases and J by 1 base, with 12 bases left in between. The CDR3: CSALRGGSYNSPLHF. The CDR3 region has the DNA TGCAGTGCTCTCAGGGGAGGATCCTATAATTCACCCCTCCACTTT.

This clonotype was counted ten times or more. The chain is built from TRBV7-9 and TRBJ1-6; a possible D gene is TRBD1 (5 bases). Germline V CDR1 and CDR2: SEHNR, FQNEAQ (reference sequence). CDR3 length: 15 amino acids. V lost 5 bases, J lost 4 bases, and 12 bases lay in between. CDR3 sequence: CASSATSGYNSPLHF. Written as DNA, the CDR3 is TGTGCCAGCAGCGCCACTTCAGGGTATAATTCACCCCTCCACTTT.

This clonotype was counted at least ten times. The V and J genes are TRBV5-1 and TRBJ2-1, with 8 nucleotides matching TRBD2. With 5 bases clipped from V and 5 bases from J, the junction kept 6 bases outside the gene matches. The CDR3 length is 14 residues. CDR1 SGHRS and CDR2 YFSETQ come from the germline V gene. The CDR3 sequence is CASSLAGTNNEQFF. CDR3 in DNA: TGCGCCAGCAGTTTAGCGGGGACAAACAATGAGCAGTTCTTC.

The rearrangement uses TRBV6-2 or TRBV6-3 and TRBJ2-7, with D maybe TRBD1 (6 bases). Germline V CDR1 and CDR2: MNHEY, SVGEGT. The CDR3 is made up of 12 amino acids. V was pared by 7 bases and J by 5 bases, with 12 bases between. Here the CDR3 DNA reads TGTGCCAGCACCGACAGGTCCCACGAGCAGTACTTC. Translating it yields CASTDRSHEQYF.

This clonotype was recorded a few times. V is TRBV6-6 and J is TRBJ2-1; D is possibly TRBD1 or TRBD2 (6 bases each). The CDR3 runs to 14 residues. CDR1 is MNHNY, CDR2 SVGAGI, per germline (reference sequence). The V and J ends lost 5 bases and 7 bases respectively, with 15 bases between them. Here the CDR3 DNA reads TGTGCCAGCAGTCCTGGGGGGCGCGGGAATGAGCAGTTCTTC. The encoded protein is CASSPGGRGNEQFF.

This clonotype was observed many times. The chain carries TRBV5-1 and TRBJ2-3; unclear D gene. Deletions cut 0 bases from V and 6 bases from J, with 5 bases between. Germline CDR1 and CDR2: SGHRS and YFSETQ. There are 12 residues in the CDR3. The CDR3 spells CASSLDFDTQYF. The CDR3 coding sequence is TGCGCCAGCAGCTTGGATTTTGATACGCAGTATTTT. Looking up the rest from reference TRBV5-1 and TRBJ2-3 gives the full variable domain: KAGVTQTPRYLIKTRGQQVTLSCSPISGHRSVSWYQQTPGQGLQFLFEYFSETQRNKGNFPGRFSGRQFSNSRSEMNVSTLELGDSALYLCASSLDFDTQYFGPGTRLTVL.

This clonotype was observed at least ten times. The chain employs TRBV5-1 and TRBJ2-5, with D perhaps matching TRBD2 (6 bases). The CDR3 is 13 residues long. The V gene lost 5 bases and the J gene lost 4 bases, with 12 bases spanning the gap. Germline assignment: CDR1 SGHRS and CDR2 YFSETQ. The CDR3 DNA reads TGCGCCAGCAGTTCGGGGGAGAGAGAGACCCAGTACTTC. Translating gives CASSSGERETQYF.

With regard to this clonotype: This may arise from a read error, as a much more abundant clone is one base away. The chain links TRBV7-2 to TRBJ2-5, with D possibly being TRBD2 (5 bases). Germline V lookup: CDR1 SGHTA, CDR2 FQGNSA. This CDR3 has 15 amino acids. The CDR3 protein is CAISFLGPGSETQYF. Written as DNA, the CDR3 is TGTGCCATCAGCTTCCTCGGCCCGGGGAGCGAGACCCAGTACTTC.

This clonotype was recorded at least ten times. The chain links TRBV2 to TRBJ1-1, with TRBD1 identical over 7 bases. V lost 9 bases, J lost 1 base, and 8 bases stayed unmatched. Germline CDR1 SNHLY, CDR2 FYNNEI. The CDR3 has 14 residues. CDR3 sequence reads: CARDRQGSNTEAFF. Here the CDR3 DNA reads TGTGCCAGGGACCGACAGGGATCGAACACTGAAGCTTTCTTT.

The genes are TRBV6-6 and TRBJ1-2; no reliable D call. The CDR3 consists of 14 residues. Trimming shortened V by 10 bases and J by 8 bases, and 23 bases separated the two germline ends. CDR1 is MNHNY, CDR2 SVGAGI, per germline (reference sequence). CDR3 DNA sequence: TGTGCCACCAATCCCTCCGGAAGGGTAGAAGGCTACACCTTC. This encodes CATNPSGRVEGYTF.

This clonotype was seen many times. The genes are TRBV11-2 and TRBJ2-7; the D gene could be TRBD1 or TRBD2 (5 bases each). The CDR3 spans 15 residues. V was cut by 5 bases and J by 4 bases, with 18 bases left in between. Germline values: CDR1 SGHAT, CDR2 FQNNGV. The CDR3 region has the DNA TGTGCCAGCAGCACGAGACAGCGGAAGTTGTACGAGCAGTACTTC. It is translated as CASSTRQRKLYEQYF.

The chain is built from TRBV7-2 and TRBJ1-1, with no clear D. The CDR3 runs 14 residues. V was cut by 1 base and J by 0 bases, with 6 bases left in between. Germline CDR1 SGHTA, CDR2 FQGNSA. The chain's CDR3 is CASSLVALNTEAFF. The CDR3 DNA sequence: TGTGCCAGCAGCTTAGTAGCCTTGAACACTGAAGCTTTCTTT.

The sample holds a few counts of this clonotype. This sequence joins TRBV28 and TRBJ1-1, with D possibly matching TRBD1 (5 bases). V lost 5 bases, J lost 1 base, and 11 bases lay in between. The CDR3 sequence is 14 residues long. CDR1 and CDR2 (germline): MDHEN, SYDVKM. The CDR3 DNA sequence: TGTGCCAGCAGTCCGGGGGGTACGAACACTGAAGCTTTCTTT. Translated, it gives CASSPGGTNTEAFF.

The rearrangement links TRBV6-5 to TRBJ1-1; D is possibly TRBD1 (5 bases). This CDR3 has 15 amino acids. Germline CDR1 is MNHEY and CDR2 is SVGAGI. The ends were cut back, 2 bases at V and 1 base at J, with 11 bases in the middle. CDR3 residues: CASSYRQLTNTEAFF. In DNA form, the CDR3 reads TGTGCCAGCAGTTACCGACAGCTAACGAACACTGAAGCTTTCTTT.

This clonotype has a handful of counts. Here the CDR3 DNA reads TGCAGCGTTGGAGTGGGGACAGGTTATTTTTATGGCTACACCTTC. This codes for CSVGVGTGYFYGYTF. The rearrangement links TRBV29-1 to TRBJ1-2, with TRBD1 matching 8 bases. The trim removed 4 bases at V and 5 bases at J, leaving 12 bases unmatched. Germline CDR1 reads SQVTM; CDR2 reads ANQGSEA. This CDR3 region has 15 residues.

V usage is TRBV30 and J usage is TRBJ2-5; 13 bases are a match to TRBD2. V shed 0 bases and J 1 base; nucleotides not matched to a gene: 5. Germline V gene sequence: CDR1 GTSNPN, CDR2 SVGIG (reference sequence). The CDR3 contains 17 residues. CDR3 nucleotide sequence: TGTGCCTGGAGTGTACTAGGACTAGCGGGGGTCCAAGAGACCCAGTACTTC. Protein: CAWSVLGLAGVQETQYF.